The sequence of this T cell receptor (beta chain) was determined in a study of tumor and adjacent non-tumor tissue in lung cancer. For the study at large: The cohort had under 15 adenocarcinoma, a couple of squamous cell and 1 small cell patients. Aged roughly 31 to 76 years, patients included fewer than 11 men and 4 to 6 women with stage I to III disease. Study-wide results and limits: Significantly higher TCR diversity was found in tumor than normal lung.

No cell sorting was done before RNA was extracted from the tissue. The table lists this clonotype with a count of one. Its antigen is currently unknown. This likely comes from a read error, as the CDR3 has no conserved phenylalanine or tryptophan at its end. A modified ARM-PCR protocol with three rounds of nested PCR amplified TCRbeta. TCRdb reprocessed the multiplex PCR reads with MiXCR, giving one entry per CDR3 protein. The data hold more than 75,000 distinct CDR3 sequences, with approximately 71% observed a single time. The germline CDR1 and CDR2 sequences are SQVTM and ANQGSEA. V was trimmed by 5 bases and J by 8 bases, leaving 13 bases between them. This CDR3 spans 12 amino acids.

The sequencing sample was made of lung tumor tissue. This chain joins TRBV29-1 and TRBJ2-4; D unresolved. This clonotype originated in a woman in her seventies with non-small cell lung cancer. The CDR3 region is CSVRASRDIQYL. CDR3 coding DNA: TGCAGCGTTAGGGCATCAAGGGACATTCAGTACTTA.